The 17 T cell receptor beta chains in this list originate from one sample, sequenced in a study of control samples from healthy donors and cancer patients. The method was immunoSEQ multiplex PCR; TCRdb's version includes in-frame clones alone and lacks a portion of them. The profile covers over 150,000 clones, with 90% appearing a single time and roughly 1.5% taken by the ten largest. Material for sequencing was blood. Receptors were obtained from a woman aged 45-60 years in good health.

Only one count was recorded for this clone. V and J are TRBV5-4 and TRBJ2-7; the D is unclear. Per the germline V gene, CDR1 is SGHNT and CDR2 is YYREEE (reference sequence). The ends were cut back, 3 bases at V and 3 bases at J, with 7 bases in the middle. This CDR3 contains 12 residues. The chain's CDR3 is CASSSNNYEQYF. The CDR3 nucleotides are TGTGCCAGCAGCTCGAACAACTACGAGCAGTACTTC.

The chain links TRBV4-3 to TRBJ1-2, with D possibly matching TRBD1 (6 bases). Trimming took off 4 bases at V and 2 bases at J, with 14 bases between the two ends. CDR1 LGHNA and CDR2 YSLEER come from the germline V gene. This CDR3 has 15 amino acids. Here the CDR3 reads CASSPGAGINYGYTF. The CDR3 DNA sequence: TGCGCCAGCAGCCCGGGGGCCGGTATCAACTATGGCTACACCTTC.

The rearrangement links TRBV28 to TRBJ1-1, with D possibly matching TRBD1 (5 bases). V lost 7 bases and J lost 4, with 16 bases in between. The CDR3 length is 14 residues. Germline V gives CDR1 MDHEN, CDR2 SYDVKM. CDR3 sequence (DNA): TGTGCCAGCATCCTGCCCCGGGGGAGCACTGAAGCTTTCTTT. Its protein is CASILPRGSTEAFF.

This rearrangement joins TRBV7-9 to TRBJ1-2; 10 bases map to TRBD1. This CDR3 comprises 15 residues. J gave up 1 base and V 1 base, and 0 bases lay outside the gene matches. CDR1 and CDR2 (germline): SEHNR, FQNEAQ (reference sequence). The CDR3 DNA follows: TGTGCCAGCAGCTTAGGGGACAGGGGTAACTATGGCTACACCTTC. Translation: CASSLGDRGNYGYTF.

The chain carries TRBV19 and TRBJ2-1; 9 positions agree with TRBD2. With 7 bases clipped from V and 8 bases from J, the junction kept 9 bases outside the gene matches. CDR3 length equals 14 residues. Germline V gene data show CDR1 as LNHDA and CDR2 as SQIVND (reference sequence). The CDR3: CASTPGLASHEQFF. CDR3 DNA: TGTGCCAGTACACCGGGACTAGCCTCCCATGAGCAGTTCTTC.

This CDR3 is CASSLQREGLRGAYNEQFF. The CDR3 DNA follows: TGTGCCAGCAGCCTCCAGCGGGAGGGCCTACGTGGGGCCTACAATGAGCAGTTCTTC. The chain has TRBV9 and TRBJ2-1, with 10 bases that match TRBD2. This CDR3 has 19 amino acids. Unmatched junction bases numbered 15, after V lost 4 bases and J lost 2 bases. The germline CDR1 and CDR2 sequences are SGDLS and YYNGEE.

The chain combines TRBV5-4 with TRBJ1-5; D gene unclear. Trimming stripped 0 bases from V and 2 bases from J, with 3 bases between. The CDR3 sequence is 13 residues long. CDR1 SGHNT and CDR2 YYREEE come from the germline V gene (reference sequence). The CDR3 here is CASSLAGNQPQHF. The CDR3 DNA reads as TGTGCCAGCAGCTTGGCGGGCAATCAGCCCCAGCATTTT.

This chain links TRBV28 with TRBJ1-1; no reliable D call. In germline, CDR1 is MDHEN, CDR2 SYDVKM. This CDR3 has 13 residues. Trimming stripped 2 bases from V and 4 bases from J, with 8 bases between. Here the CDR3 reads CASSLKEFTEAFF. In DNA, the CDR3 is TGTGCCAGCAGTTTAAAGGAGTTCACTGAAGCTTTCTTT.

This clone was detected once. The J gene is TRBJ2-7, the V gene TRBV19; TRBD1 is a possible D gene (6 bases). Germline CDR1 reads LNHDA; CDR2 reads SQIVND (reference sequence). This CDR3 region has 13 residues. V lost 3 bases and J lost 5, with 11 bases in between. The CDR3 DNA follows: TGTGCCAGTAGTATCCCTTCAGGGGACGAGCAGTACTTC. It is translated as CASSIPSGDEQYF.

V gene TRBV1 combines with J gene TRBJ1-2. TRBV1 is an annotated pseudogene. The CDR3 runs 17 residues. The CDR3: CTSSHPLCSDGNYGYTF. The CDR3 DNA is TGCACCAGCAGCCACCCCCTATGCAGTGATGGGAACTATGGCTACACCTTC.

The chain carries TRBV5-6 and TRBJ2-3; perhaps TRBD2 as D (6 bases). V lost 8 bases to trimming and J lost 1 base, with 17 bases between them. Germline assignment: CDR1 SGHDT and CDR2 YYEEEE. This CDR3 is 15 amino acids long. CDR3 nucleotide sequence: TGTGCCAGTAAAAAGTGGGTAGCGGGCACAGATACGCAGTATTTT. It codes for CASKKWVAGTDTQYF.

The chain carries TRBV30 and TRBJ1-5; D call uncertain. V lost 1 base and J lost 5, with 9 bases in between. The CDR3 sequence is 13 residues long. CDR1 GTSNPN and CDR2 SVGIG come from the germline V gene (reference sequence). CDR3 in DNA: TGTGCCTGGAGTGGCGGCAGATATCAGCCCCAGCATTTT. Translation gives CAWSGGRYQPQHF. The entire variable domain, with the rest obtained from reference TRBV30 and TRBJ1-5, is as follows: SQTIHQWPATLVQPVGSPLSLECTVEGTSNPNLYWYRQAAGRGLQLLFYSVGIGQISSEVPQNLSASRPQDRQFILSSKKLLLSDSGFYLCAWSGGRYQPQHFGDGTRLSIL.

The rearrangement joins TRBV30 to TRBJ2-2, with a possible D match to TRBD1 (6 bases). V was trimmed by 5 bases and J by 4 bases, leaving 8 bases between them. CDR1 and CDR2 from the germline V gene are GTSNPN and SVGIG (reference sequence). The CDR3 spans 12 residues. DNA of the CDR3: TGTGCCTGGGGGGGCGGCACCGGGGAGCTGTTTTTT. Translating it yields CAWGGGTGELFF.

The chain is built from TRBV11-2 and TRBJ1-2; maybe TRBD1 (5 bases). Germline CDR1 reads SGHAT; CDR2 reads FQNNGV. CDR3 size: 14 residues. V was shortened by 5 bases and J by 6 bases, with 16 bases between the two germline ends. CDR3: CASSPAVGGHGYTF. The CDR3 DNA reads as TGTGCCAGCAGCCCAGCGGTTGGGGGACATGGCTACACCTTC. Full variable domain (remainder filled in from reference TRBV11-2 and TRBJ1-2): EAGVAQSPRYKIIEKRQSVAFWCNPISGHATLYWYQQILGQGPKLLIQFQNNGVVDDSQLPKDRFSAERLKGVDSTLKIQPAKLEDSAVYLCASSPAVGGHGYTFGSGTRLTVV.

The chain carries TRBV7-2 and TRBJ2-1, with D possibly being TRBD1 (5 bases). Germline V gene sequence: CDR1 SGHTA, CDR2 FQGNSA. Trimming stripped 5 bases from V and 0 bases from J, with 11 bases between. There are 15 residues in the CDR3. The CDR3 DNA sequence: TGTGCCAGCAGCCTCCAGGACACCTCCTACAATGAGCAGTTCTTC. It translates to CASSLQDTSYNEQFF.

The V gene is TRBV20-1, the J gene TRBJ2-1; D is uncertain. The CDR3 length is 13 residues. V lost 6 bases and J 3 bases, leaving 12 bases between the germline ends. Per germline, CDR1 DFQATT and CDR2 SNEGSKA (reference sequence). The CDR3: CSASLGNYNEQFF. CDR3 DNA sequence: TGCAGTGCCAGTTTGGGGAACTACAATGAGCAGTTCTTC.

This rearrangement joins TRBV9 to TRBJ2-7, with a weak D call TRBD2 (5 bases). Germline CDR1 and CDR2: SGDLS and YYNGEE. The CDR3 runs to 12 residues. V lost 0 bases and J 7 bases, leaving 8 bases between the germline ends. The CDR3 DNA follows: TGTGCCAGCAGCGTAGGACCGGGAGAGCAGTACTTC. Amino acids: CASSVGPGEQYF.